Shown below are 4 T cell receptor beta chains from a single sample sequenced in a study of cytomegalovirus exposure and HLA in healthy donors. 13 Jbeta primers and 60 Vbeta primers were used for the PCR. Clones were sequenced by immunoSEQ multiplex PCR, and TCRdb holds only the in-frame ones, with some missing. The table lists approximately 89,000 clones, about three fifths of them singletons. Input material: PBMCs. Receptor source: a woman aged 25 to 39 in good health and CMV-seropositive.

V and J are TRBV5-4 and TRBJ1-2, with 7 bases identical to TRBD1. Germline V gene sequence: CDR1 SGHNT, CDR2 YYREEE (reference sequence). The CDR3 has 15 amino acids. J was trimmed by 6 bases and V by 0 bases; bases with no gene match: 8. CDR3 nucleotides: TGTGCCAGCAGCTTGGTCCCCGACAGGGTGCATGGCTACACCTTC. Amino acids: CASSLVPDRVHGYTF.

V gene TRBV5-1 combines with J gene TRBJ2-2, with a weak D call TRBD1 (5 bases). This CDR3 comprises 15 residues. Germline lookup yields CDR1 SGHRS and CDR2 YFSETQ. Deletions cut 1 base from V and 6 bases from J, with 13 bases between. The CDR3 reads CASSLSGSDSGELFF. CDR3 DNA sequence: TGCGCCAGCAGCTTGTCAGGGTCTGATTCCGGGGAGCTGTTTTTT.

This clone was detected a few times. The rearrangement links TRBV2 to TRBJ2-3, with D possibly being TRBD2 (6 bases). V was pared by 4 bases and J by 0 bases, with 11 bases between. The CDR3 length is 15 residues. CDR1 SNHLY and CDR2 FYNNEI come from the germline V gene. The CDR3 reads CASSAAGISTDTQYF. The CDR3, as DNA: TGTGCCAGCAGTGCGGCGGGAATCAGCACAGATACGCAGTATTTT.

This sequence joins TRBV4-1 and TRBJ2-1; 7 bases map to TRBD1. The V and J ends lost 3 bases and 9 bases, in that order; junction bases with no gene match: 8. The CDR3 totals 14 residues. The germline gives CDR1 MGHRA, CDR2 YSYEKL. CDR3 sequence reads: CASSHPRGQPEQFF. The DNA of the CDR3 is TGCGCCAGCAGCCATCCCAGGGGACAGCCTGAGCAGTTCTTC.